Sequencing of this T cell receptor (beta chain) was carried out in a study of T cells in Graves' hyperthyroidism and ophthalmopathy. Germline V gene sequence: CDR1 SEHNR, CDR2 FQNEAQ (reference sequence). The ends were cut back, 2 bases at V and 7 bases at J, with 20 bases in the middle. The CDR3 is 16 amino acids. The TCR beta CDR3 regions underwent amplification using RNA transcripts as the source. TCR CDR3 regions were first amplified by RT-PCR with HTBI primers. TCRdb reprocessed the multiplex PCR reads with MiXCR, giving one entry per CDR3 protein. In the table there are roughly 640,000 distinct CDR3 sequences, roughly 16% of which are singletons. Overall study findings and caveats: Appearing also in blood were most of the thyroid clonotypes expanded above 0.001. In validation, the model predicted ophthalmopathy. These predictions came a median approximately 5.9 months before onset.

This clonotype was detected only a few times. Its antigen is as yet unknown. Investigators excluded patients with uncontrolled infection, other autoimmune disease, pregnancy or lactation. The PBMCs were sourced from fresh peripheral blood (around 9.9 ml). This rearrangement joins TRBV7-9 to TRBJ1-1; D possibly corresponds to TRBD1 (6 bases). Sequencing was carried out using blood. The clonotype originates from a woman between 40 and 55 years old with Graves' ophthalmopathy. CDR3 in DNA: TGTGCCAGCAGCTTAATGGGGGGGGCCACGCACGGTGAAGCTTTCTTT. It translates to CASSLMGGATHGEAFF.